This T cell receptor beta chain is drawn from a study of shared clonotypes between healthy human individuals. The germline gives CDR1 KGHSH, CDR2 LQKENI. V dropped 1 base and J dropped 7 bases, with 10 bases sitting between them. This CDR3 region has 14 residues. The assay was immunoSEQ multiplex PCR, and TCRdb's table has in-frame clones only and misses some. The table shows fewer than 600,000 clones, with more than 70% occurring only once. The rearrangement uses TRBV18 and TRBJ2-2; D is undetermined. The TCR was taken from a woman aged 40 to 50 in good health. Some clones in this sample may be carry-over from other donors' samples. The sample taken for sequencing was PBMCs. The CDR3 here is CASSPLRDIGELFF. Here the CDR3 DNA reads TGTGCCAGCTCACCACTAAGGGATATCGGGGAGCTGTTTTTT.